Described below is a single T cell receptor (beta chain) sequence and its context. Included hyperthyroidism patients were aged 18 to 65 and newly diagnosed (under 2 months' duration). Exclusion criteria comprised other autoimmune diseases, uncontrolled infections, pregnancy or lactation in patients. These data come from a study of Graves' ophthalmopathy and Graves' hyperthyroidism. CDR3 regions of TCR beta were amplified from RNA transcripts. An opening RT-PCR round employed HTBI primers and preceded a second-round multiplex PCR. One entry per CDR3 protein results from TCRdb running MiXCR on the multiplex PCR reads. The repertoire includes roughly 600,000 distinct CDR3 sequences, under 45% of them detected once, and 3.5% to 4.5% sits in the top ten. Germline V gives CDR1 SGHNT, CDR2 YYREEE (reference sequence). There are 16 residues in the CDR3. With 7 bases removed from V and 0 bases from J, the gap between germline ends came to 17 bases.

The V and J genes are TRBV5-4 and TRBJ1-5; TRBD1 is a possible D gene (6 bases). The clonotype comes from an adult man with Graves' hyperthyroidism. Sequencing was performed on peripheral blood or thyroid tissue (not recorded which). The CDR3 DNA reads TGTGCCAGCGCCGGACAGAGAGAATATAGCAATCAGCCCCAGCATTTT. Its translation is CASAGQREYSNQPQHF.